Listed here are 25 T cell receptor beta chains from one sample, sequenced in a study of regulatory T cells in long-lasting Graves disease. Combining iRepertoire HTBI primers with Arm-PCR of CDR3 regions, the authors built TCR beta libraries. From the multiplex PCR reads, TCRdb called clonotypes with MiXCR, one entry per CDR3 protein. The repertoire holds roughly 530,000 distinct CDR3 sequences, with roughly a sixth as singletons. Indicated time point: newly diagnosed GD, antithyroid drugs for less than 3 months. The TCR library used RNA extracted from PBMCs. This sample also appeared in a second study, on T cells in Graves' hyperthyroidism and ophthalmopathy.

Source: peripheral blood mononuclear cells (PBMCs), taken at new diagnosis, from a patient treated with antithyroid drugs. The receptors were gathered from a woman aged 35-65 years with Graves disease.

This clonotype was counted at least ten times. The gene calls are TRBV20-1 and TRBJ1-6, with 7 bases aligning to TRBD1. V lost 3 bases to trimming and J lost 6 bases; unmatched junction nucleotides: 2. The CDR3 extends over 13 amino acids. Germline lookup yields CDR1 DFQATT and CDR2 SNEGSKA (reference sequence). The CDR3 nucleotides are TGCAGTGCTAGCCGGGACAGTAATTCACCCCTCCACTTT. The encoded protein is CSASRDSNSPLHF.

This clonotype occurred many times. The chain uses TRBV29-1 and TRBJ2-1; TRBD1 might be the D (5 bases). Trimming removed 1 base from V and 2 bases from J, with 9 bases in between. Germline V gene data show CDR1 as SQVTM and CDR2 as ANQGSEA. The CDR3 loop spans 14 amino acids. The CDR3 loop is CSVEGRVPYNEQFF. The CDR3 region has the DNA TGCAGCGTTGAAGGCAGGGTTCCCTACAATGAGCAGTTCTTC.

This clonotype was observed many times. This rearrangement joins TRBV9 to TRBJ2-5, with D possibly TRBD2 on 6 matching bases. Trimming stripped 0 bases from V and 1 base from J, with 13 bases between. The CDR3 is 16 amino acids. CDR1 SGDLS and CDR2 YYNGEE come from the germline V gene. CDR3 bases: TGTGCCAGCAGCGTAGCTGGAGGGACGATCCAAGAGACCCAGTACTTC. Translating it yields CASSVAGGTIQETQYF. Full variable domain (remainder filled in from reference TRBV9 and TRBJ2-5): DSGVTQTPKHLITATGQRVTLRCSPRSGDLSVYWYQQSLDQGLQFLIQYYNGEERAKGNILERFSAQQFPDLHSELNLSSLELGDSALYFCASSVAGGTIQETQYFGPGTRLLVL.

A few counts support this clonotype. This chain links TRBV5-1 with TRBJ2-2, with 10 bases that match TRBD2. CDR1 SGHRS and CDR2 YFSETQ come from the germline V gene. Trimming cost V 7 bases and J 1 base; bases outside gene matches: 7. The CDR3 length is 16 residues. The CDR3 DNA reads TGCGCCAGCGGCGTAGCGGGGGGCAGGAACACCGGGGAGCTGTTTTTT. As protein: CASGVAGGRNTGELFF.

The chain carries TRBV7-2 and TRBJ1-2; D is unclear. This CDR3 contains 14 residues. Germline CDR1 and CDR2: SGHTA and FQGNSA. Trimming took off 1 base at V and 2 bases at J, with 8 bases between the two ends. This CDR3 reads CASSLEGRNYGYTF. In DNA, the CDR3 is TGTGCCAGCAGCTTAGAGGGCAGGAACTATGGCTACACCTTC.

For this clonotype: This may be a read error: a much more frequent sequence differs by one nucleotide. V gene TRBV2 combines with J gene TRBJ1-6, with D possibly TRBD1 on 6 matching bases. The V gene's germline CDR1 is SNHLY and CDR2 FYNNEI. CDR3 size: 16 residues. CDR3 in DNA: TGTGCCAGCAGTTGGGCCGGGACAAGGGATAATCCACCCCTCCACTTT. As protein: CASSWAGTRDNPPLHF.

This clonotype was detected a few times. The chain links TRBV13 to TRBJ2-7; D possibly uses TRBD1 or TRBD2 (6 bases each). V was trimmed by 5 bases and J by 0 bases, leaving 20 bases between them. This CDR3 has 17 residues. CDR1 is PRHDT and CDR2 is FYEKMQ in the germline V gene (reference sequence). In nucleotides, the CDR3 is TGTGCCAGCAGCCTACGGGTGGGGGGCCTGAGCTCCTACGAGCAGTACTTC. Its translation: CASSLRVGGLSSYEQYF.

This clonotype has a handful of counts. The chain links TRBV7-9 to TRBJ2-3; 8 nucleotides agree with TRBD1. The junction had 8 bases not matched to a gene; V was cut back by 1 base and J by 8 bases. The CDR3 loop spans 15 amino acids. Looked up from germline, CDR1 is SEHNR and CDR2 is FQNEAQ (reference sequence). CDR3 sequence reads: CASSLGQGALLTQYF. The DNA of the CDR3 is TGTGCCAGCAGCTTAGGGCAGGGGGCTCTTCTTACGCAGTATTTT.

This clonotype has at least ten counts. The DNA for the CDR3 is TGTGCCAGCAGCCAAGATAGTACAGGGCCCACTTCACCCCTCCACTTT. This sequence encodes CASSQDSTGPTSPLHF. The chain couples TRBV3-1 to TRBJ1-6; tentatively, D is TRBD1 (6 bases). Germline-derived CDR1 and CDR2 are LGHDT and YNNKEL (reference sequence). Trimming took 0 bases from V and 9 from J, leaving 15 bases between them. The CDR3 is 16 residues long.

This clonotype was found many times. The rearrangement uses TRBV7-3 and TRBJ1-1; D not resolved. Germline assignment: CDR1 SGHTA and CDR2 FQGTGA. The V end lost 0 bases, the J end lost 3 bases, and 5 bases lay between the germline ends. The CDR3 is 13 residues long. DNA of the CDR3: TGTGCCAGCAGCTTAACGCTTTACACTGAAGCTTTCTTT. Its translation is CASSLTLYTEAFF.

This clonotype has more than one count but fewer than ten. This chain joins TRBV12-3 or TRBV12-4 and TRBJ2-3; 16 positions match TRBD2. The V gene end was trimmed by 5 bases and the J gene end by 5 bases; junction bases not matched to a gene: 4. This CDR3 comprises 16 residues. The CDR3 is CASSRGLAGGRDTQYF. The CDR3, as DNA: TGTGCCAGCAGTCGGGGACTAGCGGGGGGGAGAGATACGCAGTATTTT.

This clonotype was seen a handful of times. The V gene is TRBV19, the J gene TRBJ1-5, with D uncertain. CDR3 length: 15 residues. Trimming took 2 bases from V and 4 from J, leaving 12 bases between them. Germline CDR1 reads LNHDA; CDR2 reads SQIVND (reference sequence). This chain's CDR3 is CASSIRRGGNQPQHF. As DNA, the CDR3 is TGTGCCAGTAGTATAAGGCGGGGTGGGAATCAGCCCCAGCATTTT.

In its sample, this clonotype was seen many times. The chain is built from TRBV3-1 and TRBJ2-5; D could derive from TRBD1 or TRBD2 (5 bases each). Per germline, CDR1 LGHDT and CDR2 YNNKEL (reference sequence). V was cut by 2 bases and J by 5 bases, with 18 bases left in between. The CDR3 covers 16 residues. The CDR3 sequence: CASSQRGVGERETQYF. CDR3 DNA sequence: TGTGCCAGCAGCCAAAGGGGTGTAGGGGAGAGGGAGACCCAGTACTTC.

The genes are TRBV9 and TRBJ1-5; possible D gene TRBD1, 5 bases. CDR3 length: 16 amino acids. Germline V gene sequence: CDR1 SGDLS, CDR2 YYNGEE. V was shortened by 4 bases and J by 4 bases, with 18 bases between the two germline ends. The CDR3 DNA is TGTGCCAGCAGCCCAACTTCCGGGGGATCGAATCAGCCCCAGCATTTT. Amino acid sequence: CASSPTSGGSNQPQHF.

The chain links TRBV7-2 to TRBJ2-7; TRBD2 might be the D (6 bases). V dropped 6 bases and J dropped 6 bases, with 12 bases sitting between them. CDR1 and CDR2 (germline): SGHTA, FQGNSA. The CDR3 contains 12 residues. CDR3 DNA: TGTGCCAGCAGGTTTAGCGGAGGCGAGCAGTACTTC. It encodes CASRFSGGEQYF.

The J gene is TRBJ2-5, the V gene TRBV3-1, with D possibly TRBD2 on 6 matching bases. Germline V gene data show CDR1 as LGHDT and CDR2 as YNNKEL (reference sequence). V gave up 5 bases and J gave up 0 bases, with 10 bases separating them. The CDR3 runs to 14 residues. The CDR3 region has the DNA TGTGCCAGCAGCGGCGCGGGACACCAAGAGACCCAGTACTTC. Protein product: CASSGAGHQETQYF.

This clonotype has more than one count but fewer than ten. The chain links TRBV3-1 to TRBJ1-2; no clear D gene. Trimming cost V 0 bases and J 7 bases, with 12 bases left between them. The CDR3 totals 14 residues. CDR1 and CDR2 (germline): LGHDT, YNNKEL (reference sequence). This CDR3 is CASSQDSGIGGYTF. The CDR3, as DNA: TGTGCCAGCAGCCAAGATTCGGGGATCGGTGGCTACACCTTC. Full variable domain (outside the CDR3, taken from reference TRBV3-1 and TRBJ1-2): DTAVSQTPKYLVTQMGNDKSIKCEQNLGHDTMYWYKQDSKKFLKIMFSYNNKELIINETVPNRFSPKSPDKAHLNLHINSLELGDSAVYFCASSQDSGIGGYTFGSGTRLTVV.

This clonotype was counted at least ten times. V is TRBV20-1 and J is TRBJ1-3; D is ambiguous. The CDR3 has 12 amino acids. The V end lost 5 bases, the J end lost 3 bases, and 8 bases lay between the germline ends. CDR1 and CDR2 (germline): DFQATT, SNEGSKA (reference sequence). The CDR3, as DNA: TGCAGTGCTGACATAAATGGAAACACCATATATTTT. Translating gives CSADINGNTIYF.

There are many counts of this clonotype. The rearrangement uses TRBV2 and TRBJ1-1, with D perhaps TRBD1 (6 bases). The CDR3 runs to 12 residues. Trimming pared 6 bases from V and 6 bases from J, leaving 11 bases between. The V gene's germline CDR1 is SNHLY and CDR2 FYNNEI. This CDR3 is CASSRGGAEAFF. As DNA, the CDR3 is TGTGCCAGCAGCCGAGGGGGTGCTGAAGCTTTCTTT.

The V call is TRBV6-1, the J call TRBJ2-4; D may match TRBD1 or TRBD2 (5 bases each). Germline CDR1 MNHNS, CDR2 SASEGT. The CDR3 spans 20 residues. Between the trimmed V and J ends, which lost 6 bases and 2 bases, there was a span of 29 bases. CDR3 nucleotide sequence: TGTGCCAGCAGCGGGGCCCTTCCCGGGCCATGGGCGGTGACCAAAAACATTCAGTACTTC. Translating gives CASSGALPGPWAVTKNIQYF.

In its sample, this clonotype was seen many times. The chain joins TRBV5-6 to TRBJ1-6; D is unresolved. The CDR3 totals 15 residues. Trimming left V 4 bases short and J 6 bases short, with 14 bases between. Germline V gives CDR1 SGHDT, CDR2 YYEEEE. CDR3 sequence (DNA): TGTGCCAGCAGCCAGGACGGTGGGCTTAATTCACCCCTCCACTTT. As protein: CASSQDGGLNSPLHF.

The chain recombines TRBV7-2 with TRBJ1-2, with TRBD1 identical over 11 bases. Germline V gene lookup returns CDR1 SGHTA and CDR2 FQGNSA. The CDR3 covers 15 residues. J gave up 8 bases and V 2 bases, and 7 bases lay outside the gene matches. This chain's CDR3 is CASSLPGQGAGGYTF. The CDR3 nucleotides read TGTGCCAGCAGCTTACCTGGACAGGGGGCTGGGGGCTACACCTTC.

This clonotype was seen a few times. The chain couples TRBV7-8 to TRBJ1-6; D unresolved. Germline-derived CDR1 and CDR2 are SGHVS and FQNEAQ. The V gene lost 5 bases and the J gene lost 8 bases, with 16 bases spanning the gap. The length of the CDR3 is 15 residues. The CDR3, as DNA: TGTGCCAGCAGCATAACACAGCCACCTTATTCACCCCTCCACTTT. Its protein is CASSITQPPYSPLHF.

This clonotype showed up many times. This rearrangement joins TRBV6-4 to TRBJ1-6; the match to TRBD1 covers 7 bases. CDR1 is MRHNA and CDR2 is SNTAGT in the germline V gene. The trim removed 6 bases at V and 5 bases at J, leaving 4 bases unmatched. This CDR3 is built from 14 residues. CDR3 DNA sequence: TGTGCCAGCAGCGCCGGGACAGATAATTCACCCCTCCACTTT. This translates into CASSAGTDNSPLHF.

This clonotype turned up a few times. This chain links TRBV6-1 with TRBJ1-6; D unclear. Trimming removed 10 bases from V and 6 bases from J, with 13 bases in between. The CDR3 length is 13 residues. CDR1 and CDR2 from the germline V gene are MNHNS and SASEGT. In nucleotides, the CDR3 is TGTGCCACCTCCGGGAGGAGTAATTCACCCCTCCACTTT. Its protein product is CATSGRSNSPLHF.